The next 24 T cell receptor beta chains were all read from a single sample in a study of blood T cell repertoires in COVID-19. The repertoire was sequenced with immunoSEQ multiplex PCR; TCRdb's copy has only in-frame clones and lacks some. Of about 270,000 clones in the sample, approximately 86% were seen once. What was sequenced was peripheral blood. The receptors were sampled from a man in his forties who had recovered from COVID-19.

As DNA, the CDR3 is TGTGCCAGCAGCTTGACTAGCGGGAGCACCGGGGAGCTGTTTTTT. This translates into CASSLTSGSTGELFF. The chain joins TRBV7-7 to TRBJ2-2, with 12 bases fitting TRBD2. The V and J ends lost 3 bases and 4 bases, in that order; junction bases with no gene match: 0. Germline V CDR1 and CDR2: SSHAT, FNYEAQ (reference sequence). The CDR3 has 15 residues.

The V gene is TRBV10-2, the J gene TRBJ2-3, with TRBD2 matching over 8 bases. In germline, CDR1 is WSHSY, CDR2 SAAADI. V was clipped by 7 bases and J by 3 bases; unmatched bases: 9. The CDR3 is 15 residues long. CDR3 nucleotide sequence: TGCGCCAGCAAAGATCGGGGGGGCGGTACAGATACGCAGTATTTT. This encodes CASKDRGGGTDTQYF.

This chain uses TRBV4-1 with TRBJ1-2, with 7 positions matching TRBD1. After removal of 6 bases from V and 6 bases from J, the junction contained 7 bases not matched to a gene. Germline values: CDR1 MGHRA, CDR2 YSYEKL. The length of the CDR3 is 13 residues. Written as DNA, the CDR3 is TGCGCCAGCAGAAGACAGGGAAATGATGGCTACACCTTC. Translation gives CASRRQGNDGYTF.

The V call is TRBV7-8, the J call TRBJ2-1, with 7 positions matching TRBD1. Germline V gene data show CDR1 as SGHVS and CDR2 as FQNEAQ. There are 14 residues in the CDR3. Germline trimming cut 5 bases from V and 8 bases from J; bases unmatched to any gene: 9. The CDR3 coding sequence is TGTGCCAGCAGCCCCGGACAGGTTAGCCATGAGCAGTTCTTC. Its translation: CASSPGQVSHEQFF.

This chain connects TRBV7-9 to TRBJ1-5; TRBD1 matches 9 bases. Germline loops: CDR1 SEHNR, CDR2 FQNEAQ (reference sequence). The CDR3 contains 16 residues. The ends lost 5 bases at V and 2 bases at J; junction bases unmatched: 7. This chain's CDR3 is CASSPQGARGNQPQHF. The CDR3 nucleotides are TGTGCCAGCAGCCCACAGGGGGCGCGGGGCAATCAGCCCCAGCATTTT.

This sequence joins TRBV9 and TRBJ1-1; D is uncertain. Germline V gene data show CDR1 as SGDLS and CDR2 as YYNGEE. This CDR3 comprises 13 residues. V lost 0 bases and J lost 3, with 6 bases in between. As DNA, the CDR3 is TGTGCCAGCAGCGTAGAGCCGGACACTGAAGCTTTCTTT. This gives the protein CASSVEPDTEAFF. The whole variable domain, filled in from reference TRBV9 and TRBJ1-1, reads DSGVTQTPKHLITATGQRVTLRCSPRSGDLSVYWYQQSLDQGLQFLIQYYNGEERAKGNILERFSAQQFPDLHSELNLSSLELGDSALYFCASSVEPDTEAFFGQGTRLTVV.

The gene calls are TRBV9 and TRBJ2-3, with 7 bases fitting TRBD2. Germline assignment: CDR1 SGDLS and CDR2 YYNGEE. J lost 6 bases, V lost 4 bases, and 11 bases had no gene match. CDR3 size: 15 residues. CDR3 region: CASSLLPGGMDTQYF. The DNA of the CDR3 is TGTGCCAGCAGCCTCCTACCGGGGGGAATGGATACGCAGTATTTT.

CDR3 sequence: CASSSTTAYNEQFF. CDR3 DNA: TGTGCCAGCAGCTCCACGACAGCCTACAATGAGCAGTTCTTC. This chain links TRBV7-2 with TRBJ2-1, with D possibly TRBD1 on 5 matching bases. CDR1 is SGHTA and CDR2 is FQGNSA in the germline V gene. The CDR3 covers 14 residues. Trimming pared 4 bases from V and 2 bases from J, leaving 9 bases between.

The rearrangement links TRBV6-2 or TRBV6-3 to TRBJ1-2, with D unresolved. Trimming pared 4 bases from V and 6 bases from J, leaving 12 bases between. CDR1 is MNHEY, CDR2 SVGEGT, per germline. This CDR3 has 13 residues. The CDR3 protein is CASSFTMINGYTF. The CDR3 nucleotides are TGTGCCAGCAGTTTCACAATGATCAATGGCTACACCTTC.

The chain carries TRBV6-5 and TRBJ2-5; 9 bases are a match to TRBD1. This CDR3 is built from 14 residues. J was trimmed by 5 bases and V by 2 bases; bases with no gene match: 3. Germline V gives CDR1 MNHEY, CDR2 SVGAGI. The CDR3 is CASSYPGQGETQYF. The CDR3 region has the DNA TGTGCCAGCAGTTACCCCGGACAGGGGGAGACCCAGTACTTC.

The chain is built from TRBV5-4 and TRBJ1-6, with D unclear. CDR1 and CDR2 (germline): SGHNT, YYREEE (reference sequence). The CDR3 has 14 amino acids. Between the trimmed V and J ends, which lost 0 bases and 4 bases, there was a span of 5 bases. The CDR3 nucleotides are TGTGCCAGCAGCTTGGACGGTTATAATTCACCCCTCCACTTT. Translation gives CASSLDGYNSPLHF.

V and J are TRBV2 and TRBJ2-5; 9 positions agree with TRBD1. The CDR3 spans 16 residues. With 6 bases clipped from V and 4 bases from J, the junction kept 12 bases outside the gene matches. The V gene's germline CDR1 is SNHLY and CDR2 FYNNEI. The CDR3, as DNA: TGTGCCAGCAGCAAACCCGGGACAGGGTGGTCAGAGACCCAGTACTTC. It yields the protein CASSKPGTGWSETQYF.

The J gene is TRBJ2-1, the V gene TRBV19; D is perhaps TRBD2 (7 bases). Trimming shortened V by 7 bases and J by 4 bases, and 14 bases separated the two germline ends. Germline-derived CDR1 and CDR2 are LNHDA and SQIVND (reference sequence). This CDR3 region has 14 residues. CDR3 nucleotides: TGTGCCAGTAACGGAGAGGGGGGGTACAATGAGCAGTTCTTC. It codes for CASNGEGGYNEQFF.

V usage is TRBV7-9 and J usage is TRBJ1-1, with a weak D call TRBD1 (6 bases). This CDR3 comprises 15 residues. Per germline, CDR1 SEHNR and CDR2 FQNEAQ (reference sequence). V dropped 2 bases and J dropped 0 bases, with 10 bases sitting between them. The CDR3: CASSLLRDMNTEAFF. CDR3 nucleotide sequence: TGTGCCAGCAGCTTACTCCGGGACATGAACACTGAAGCTTTCTTT.

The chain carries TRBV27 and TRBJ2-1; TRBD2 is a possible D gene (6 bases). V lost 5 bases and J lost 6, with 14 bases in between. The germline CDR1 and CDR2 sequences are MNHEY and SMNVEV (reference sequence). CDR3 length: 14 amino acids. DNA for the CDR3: TGTGCCAGCAGTCATCGGGGCGGGGTCAATGAGCAGTTCTTC. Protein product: CASSHRGGVNEQFF.

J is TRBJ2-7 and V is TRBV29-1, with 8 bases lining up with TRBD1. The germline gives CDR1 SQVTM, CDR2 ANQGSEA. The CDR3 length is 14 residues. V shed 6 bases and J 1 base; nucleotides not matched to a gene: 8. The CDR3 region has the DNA TGCAGCGTGGCCGGACAGGGATCTTCCTACGAGCAGTACTTC. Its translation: CSVAGQGSSYEQYF.

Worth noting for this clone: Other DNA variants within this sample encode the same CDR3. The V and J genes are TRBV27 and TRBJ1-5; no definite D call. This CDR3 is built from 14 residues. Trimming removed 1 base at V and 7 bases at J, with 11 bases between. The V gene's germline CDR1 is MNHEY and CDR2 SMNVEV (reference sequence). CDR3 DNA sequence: TGTGCCAGCAGTTTATGGGGAGAGGGACAGCCCCAGCATTTT. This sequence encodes CASSLWGEGQPQHF.

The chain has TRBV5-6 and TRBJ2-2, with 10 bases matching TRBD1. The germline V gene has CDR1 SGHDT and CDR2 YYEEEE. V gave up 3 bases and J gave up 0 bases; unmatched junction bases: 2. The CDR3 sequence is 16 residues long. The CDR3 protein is CASSWTGGPNTGELFF. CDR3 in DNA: TGTGCCAGCAGCTGGACAGGGGGACCGAACACCGGGGAGCTGTTTTTT.

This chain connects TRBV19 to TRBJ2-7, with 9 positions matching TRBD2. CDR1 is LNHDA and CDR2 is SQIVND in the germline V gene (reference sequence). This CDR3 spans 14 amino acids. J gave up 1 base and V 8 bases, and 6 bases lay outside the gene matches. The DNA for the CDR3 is TGTGCCAGTGGCCTAGCGGGAAAATCCTACGAGCAGTACTTC. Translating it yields CASGLAGKSYEQYF.

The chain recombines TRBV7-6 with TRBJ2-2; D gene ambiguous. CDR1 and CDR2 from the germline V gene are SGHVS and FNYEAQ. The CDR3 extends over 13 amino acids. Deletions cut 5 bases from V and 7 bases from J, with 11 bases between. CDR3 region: CASSQWAIGELFF. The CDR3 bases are TGTGCCAGCAGCCAATGGGCGATCGGGGAGCTGTTTTTT.

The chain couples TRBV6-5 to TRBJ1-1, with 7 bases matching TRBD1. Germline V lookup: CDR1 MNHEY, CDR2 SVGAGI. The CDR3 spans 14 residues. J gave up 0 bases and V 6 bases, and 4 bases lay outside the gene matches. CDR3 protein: CASSRTGVNTEAFF. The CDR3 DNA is TGTGCCAGCAGCAGAACAGGGGTGAACACTGAAGCTTTCTTT.

DNA of the CDR3: TGTGCCAGCAGCCCTCAGGGGCGGACCTCTGGAAACACCATATATTTT. This translates into CASSPQGRTSGNTIYF. The chain joins TRBV7-2 to TRBJ1-3, with D tentatively TRBD1 (6 bases). The germline V gene has CDR1 SGHTA and CDR2 FQGNSA. The CDR3 length is 16 residues. V shed 5 bases and J shed 0 bases, with 14 bases lying between them. Complete variable domain (other parts from reference TRBV7-2 and TRBJ1-3): GAGVSQSPSNKVTEKGKDVELRCDPISGHTALYWYRQSLGQGLEFLIYFQGNSAPDKSGLPSDRFSAERTGGSVSTLTIQRTQQEDSAVYLCASSPQGRTSGNTIYFGEGSWLTVV.

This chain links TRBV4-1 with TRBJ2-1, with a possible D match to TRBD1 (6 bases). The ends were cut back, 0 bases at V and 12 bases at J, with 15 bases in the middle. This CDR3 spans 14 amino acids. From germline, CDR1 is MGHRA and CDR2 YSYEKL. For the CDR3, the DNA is TGCGCCAGCAGCCAAGACCCAGGGGACCTCGGGCAGTTCTTC. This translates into CASSQDPGDLGQFF.

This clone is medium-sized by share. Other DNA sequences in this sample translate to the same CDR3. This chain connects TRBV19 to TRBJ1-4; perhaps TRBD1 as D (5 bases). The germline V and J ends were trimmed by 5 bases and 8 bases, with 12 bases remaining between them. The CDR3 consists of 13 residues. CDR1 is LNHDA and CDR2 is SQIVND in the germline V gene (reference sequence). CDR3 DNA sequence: TGTGCCAGTAGTGGGACGGGGGAGGAAAAACTGTTTTTT. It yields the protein CASSGTGEEKLFF.